This T cell receptor (beta chain) was recorded in a study of OX40 agonist ivuxolimab in advanced cancers. Study overall: As their treatment, patients were administered ivuxolimab, an agonistic anti-OX40 (CD134) antibody. At doses from 0.01 to 10 mg/kg, patients were given intravenous ivuxolimab every 2 weeks.

About this clone itself: Its antigen is undetermined.

The data were produced by immunoSEQ multiplex PCR, yet TCRdb's version contains in-frame clones alone and is incomplete. The data hold about 33,000 clones, with roughly 82% observed a single time. Study conclusions and caveats: Certain nonresponders likewise exhibited a low normalized T-cell clonal expansion.

This receptor was obtained from an adult with an advanced solid tumor such as melanoma, head and neck, liver or kidney cancer. The sample here was CD4+ or CD8+ T cells sorted from blood, taken in a trial of the OX40 agonist ivuxolimab.

CDR3: CASSDEGAGYNEQFF. As DNA, the CDR3 is TGTGCCAGCAGTGACGAGGGGGCTGGCTACAATGAGCAGTTCTTC. The chain employs TRBV2 and TRBJ2-1; 7 bases are shared with TRBD1. V lost 3 bases to trimming and J lost 3 bases; unmatched junction nucleotides: 5. The CDR3 has 15 residues. CDR1 SNHLY and CDR2 FYNNEI come from the germline V gene.